Described below is a single TCR beta chain sequence and its context. The sample is drawn from a study of blood T cell repertoires in COVID-19. Study-level background: There were acute and convalescent COVID-19 samples, and they came from the United States, Italy and Spain. In each case, the material was cDNA or gDNA derived from T cells, B-cell-depleted T cells, or PBMCs.

In the original analysis: Nucleated cell counts were estimated from reference gene primer amplification. Measured with immunoSEQ multiplex PCR; TCRdb has only the in-frame clones, and not every one. V, J and clone size were drawn from that table, and D and trimming were deduced from the DNA. Of about 40,000 clones in the sample, about 85% are singletons; the top ten hold roughly 13%. The trim removed 2 bases at V and 2 bases at J, leaving 4 bases unmatched. Germline assignment: CDR1 SGHRS and CDR2 YFSETQ. CDR3 length: 15 amino acids. The material sequenced was peripheral blood. The clonotype was recovered from a human donor in a cohort sampled during active COVID-19. The chain couples TRBV5-1 to TRBJ1-1; 9 nucleotides line up with TRBD1. Here the CDR3 reads CASSLGGQGNTEAFF. For the CDR3, the DNA is TGCGCCAGCAGCTTAGGGGGACAGGGTAACACTGAAGCTTTCTTT.